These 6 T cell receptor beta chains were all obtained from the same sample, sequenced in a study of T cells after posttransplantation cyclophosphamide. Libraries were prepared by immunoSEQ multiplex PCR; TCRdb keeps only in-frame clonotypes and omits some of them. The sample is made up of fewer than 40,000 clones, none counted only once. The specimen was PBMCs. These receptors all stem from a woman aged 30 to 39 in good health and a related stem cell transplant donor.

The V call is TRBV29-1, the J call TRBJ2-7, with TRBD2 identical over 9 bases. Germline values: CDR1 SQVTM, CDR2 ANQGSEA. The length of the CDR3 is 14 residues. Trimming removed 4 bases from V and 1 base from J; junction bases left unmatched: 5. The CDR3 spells CSVASGGISYEQYF. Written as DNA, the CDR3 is TGCAGCGTTGCGAGCGGGGGGATTTCCTACGAGCAGTACTTC.

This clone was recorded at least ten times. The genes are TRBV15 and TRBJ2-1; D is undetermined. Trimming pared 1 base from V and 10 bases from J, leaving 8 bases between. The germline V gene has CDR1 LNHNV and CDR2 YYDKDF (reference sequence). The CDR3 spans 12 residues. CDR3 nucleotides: TGTGCCACCAGCAGAGTATCAAGGGAGCAGTTCTTC. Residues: CATSRVSREQFF. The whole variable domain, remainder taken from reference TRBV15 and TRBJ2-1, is DAMVIQNPRYQVTQFGKPVTLSCSQTLNHNVMYWYQQKSSQAPKLLFHYYDKDFNNEADTPDNFQSRRPNTSFCFLDIRSPGLGDTAMYLCATSRVSREQFFGPGTRLTVL.

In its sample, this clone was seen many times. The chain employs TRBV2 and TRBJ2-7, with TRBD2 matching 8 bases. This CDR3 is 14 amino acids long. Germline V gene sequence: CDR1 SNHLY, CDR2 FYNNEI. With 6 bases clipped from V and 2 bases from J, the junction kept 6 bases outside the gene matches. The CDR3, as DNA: TGTGCCAGCAGCCCTCCGGGACTAGCCTACGAGCAGTACTTC. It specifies CASSPPGLAYEQYF.

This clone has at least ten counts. CDR3: CASSPRTGHSNQPQHF. The CDR3 bases are TGTGCCAGCTCCCCAAGGACAGGGCATAGCAATCAGCCCCAGCATTTT. The chain is built from TRBV18 and TRBJ1-5; 8 positions match TRBD1. Trimming at V came to 6 bases and at J to 0 bases, leaving 7 bases not matched to a gene. This CDR3 spans 16 amino acids. The V gene's germline CDR1 is KGHSH and CDR2 LQKENI.

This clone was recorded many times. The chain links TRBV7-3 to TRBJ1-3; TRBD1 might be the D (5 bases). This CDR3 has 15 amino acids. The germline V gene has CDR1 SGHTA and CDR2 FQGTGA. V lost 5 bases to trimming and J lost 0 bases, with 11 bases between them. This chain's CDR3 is CASSQVGGSGNTIYF. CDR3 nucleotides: TGTGCCAGCAGCCAAGTGGGGGGCTCTGGAAACACCATATATTTT.

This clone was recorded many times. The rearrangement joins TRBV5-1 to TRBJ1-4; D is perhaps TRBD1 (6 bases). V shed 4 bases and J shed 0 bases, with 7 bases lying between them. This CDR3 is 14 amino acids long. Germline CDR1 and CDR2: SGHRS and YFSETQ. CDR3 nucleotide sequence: TGCGCCAGCAGCCGGGACACAACTAATGAAAAACTGTTTTTT. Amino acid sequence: CASSRDTTNEKLFF.